A single sample is the source of the 20 T cell receptor beta chains below, sequenced in a study of blood T cell repertoires in COVID-19. Measured with immunoSEQ multiplex PCR; TCRdb has only the in-frame clones, and not every one. There are more than 110,000 clones in the sample; 84% occur only once, and 5.5% lies in the top ten. The sequencing sample was made of PBMCs or T cells enriched from blood (not recorded which). The receptors were gathered from a middle-aged man with acute COVID-19.

This sequence joins TRBV6-6 and TRBJ2-5, with TRBD1 identical over 8 bases. The CDR3 has 14 residues. CDR1 and CDR2 from the germline V gene are MNHNY and SVGAGI (reference sequence). Trimming removed 2 bases from V and 7 bases from J; junction bases left unmatched: 6. Here the CDR3 reads CASSYRTGGSTQYF. The CDR3 coding sequence is TGTGCCAGCAGTTACCGCACAGGGGGTTCGACCCAGTACTTC.

This sequence joins TRBV3-1 (or the pseudogene TRBV3-2) and TRBJ2-1; TRBD2 might be the D (5 bases). CDR1 and CDR2 from the germline V gene are LGHDT and YNNKEL (reference sequence). V lost 1 base to trimming and J lost 0 bases, with 16 bases between them. The CDR3 sequence is 18 residues long. The CDR3 loop is CASSQGIGNPSSYNEQFF. The DNA of the CDR3 is TGTGCCAGCAGCCAAGGTATCGGGAACCCGAGCTCCTACAATGAGCAGTTCTTC.

The J gene is TRBJ1-5, the V gene TRBV19, with TRBD1 matching 9 bases. The CDR3 covers 15 residues. V gave up 7 bases and J gave up 4 bases; unmatched junction bases: 8. The germline V gene has CDR1 LNHDA and CDR2 SQIVND (reference sequence). The CDR3 spells CASKPGQGLNQPQHF. The DNA for the CDR3 is TGTGCCAGTAAGCCGGGACAGGGCCTAAATCAGCCCCAGCATTTT.

V is TRBV2 and J is TRBJ2-7; 7 bases match TRBD1. This CDR3 has 16 residues. Germline V gene lookup returns CDR1 SNHLY and CDR2 FYNNEI. Losses at the gene ends were 7 bases for V and 0 bases for J; bases not matched to a gene: 12. CDR3 nucleotides: TGTGCCAGCAAGGGTTCGGCAGGGGGTTTCTCCTACGAGCAGTACTTC. Translated: CASKGSAGGFSYEQYF.

This chain links TRBV7-9 with TRBJ1-5; a weak D match, TRBD1 (5 bases). The V and J ends lost 5 bases and 4 bases respectively, with 12 bases between them. The CDR3 extends over 14 amino acids. Germline values: CDR1 SEHNR, CDR2 FQNEAQ (reference sequence). CDR3 residues: CASSHLGLNQPQHF. CDR3 in DNA: TGTGCCAGCAGCCACCTGGGGCTAAATCAGCCCCAGCATTTT. Drawing the rest from reference TRBV7-9 and TRBJ1-5, the complete variable domain is DTGVSQNPRHKITKRGQNVTFRCDPISEHNRLYWYRQTLGQGPEFLTYFQNEAQLEKSRLLSDRFSAERPKGSFSTLEIQRTEQGDSAMYLCASSHLGLNQPQHFGDGTRLSIL.

The chain carries TRBV19 and TRBJ1-6, with a weak D call TRBD1 (5 bases). Germline CDR1 and CDR2: LNHDA and SQIVND (reference sequence). V was trimmed by 5 bases and J by 10 bases, leaving 24 bases between them. The CDR3 is made up of 17 amino acids. The CDR3 DNA reads as TGTGCCAGTAGTTCCCCCCCCGGCACAGGCTCAGGATCACCCCTCCACTTT. Translating it yields CASSSPPGTGSGSPLHF.

The rearrangement joins TRBV28 to TRBJ2-7; TRBD2 matches at 8 bases. V was pared by 5 bases and J by 4 bases, with 19 bases of the junction left unmatched. The CDR3 has 18 amino acids. CDR1 and CDR2 from the germline V gene are MDHEN and SYDVKM. This CDR3 is CASSPMMTSEIRRYEQYF. CDR3 bases: TGTGCCAGCAGTCCCATGATGACTAGCGAAATACGTCGGTACGAGCAGTACTTC.

The genes are TRBV18 and TRBJ1-3; TRBD1 matches 7 bases. The CDR3 runs 21 residues. J was trimmed by 0 bases and V by 3 bases; bases with no gene match: 20. Germline values: CDR1 KGHSH, CDR2 LQKENI. CDR3 sequence reads: CASSPAGGERFSGSSGNTIYF. The CDR3 nucleotides read TGTGCCAGCTCACCGGCAGGGGGTGAGAGGTTTTCGGGGAGCTCTGGAAACACCATATATTTT.

DNA of the CDR3: TGTGCCAGCAGCTTAGCCCCTCCTGAGGGAAAACTGTTTTTT. Translated, it gives CASSLAPPEGKLFF. The gene calls are TRBV7-9 and TRBJ1-4; D is unclear. Deletions cut 0 bases from V and 10 bases from J, with 12 bases between. The CDR3 totals 14 residues. Germline-derived CDR1 and CDR2 are SEHNR and FQNEAQ (reference sequence).

CDR3 amino acids: CASSTVPRGERTFF. Here the CDR3 DNA reads TGTGCCAGTAGTACGGTTCCTCGGGGGGAGAGGACTTTCTTT. V is TRBV19 and J is TRBJ1-1; D perhaps matches TRBD1 (5 bases). V lost 4 bases and J lost 12, with 21 bases in between. Germline lookup yields CDR1 LNHDA and CDR2 SQIVND (reference sequence). The CDR3 sequence is 14 residues long.

The V and J genes are TRBV27 and TRBJ1-4; no definite D call. CDR3 size: 15 residues. Germline CDR1 is MNHEY and CDR2 is SMNVEV (reference sequence). V was trimmed by 9 bases and J by 0 bases, leaving 14 bases between them. The CDR3 DNA sequence: TGTGCCAGTTCACTGCGGGTCACAACTAATGAAAAACTGTTTTTT. It is translated as CASSLRVTTNEKLFF.

V and J are TRBV4-1 and TRBJ1-3; D not certain. The CDR3 extends over 15 amino acids. The V gene lost 0 bases and the J gene lost 0 bases, with 6 bases spanning the gap. CDR1 is MGHRA and CDR2 is YSYEKL in the germline V gene. Written as DNA, the CDR3 is TGCGCCAGCAGCCAAGAGGGCACCTCTGGAAACACCATATATTTT. This translates into CASSQEGTSGNTIYF.

As to this clone: The identical CDR3 is also encoded by other nucleotide sequences in the sample. The rearrangement uses TRBV7-9 and TRBJ2-7; no reliable D call. V was trimmed by 4 bases and J by 3 bases, leaving 7 bases between them. Germline-derived CDR1 and CDR2 are SEHNR and FQNEAQ (reference sequence). This CDR3 region has 12 residues. CDR3 nucleotides: TGTGCCAGCAGCTCTGGAGTCTACGAGCAGTACTTC. Translating it yields CASSSGVYEQYF.

The chain uses TRBV30 and TRBJ2-3; D call uncertain. Looked up from germline, CDR1 is GTSNPN and CDR2 is SVGIG (reference sequence). The CDR3 runs to 14 residues. Trimming left V 5 bases short and J 0 bases short, with 12 bases between. DNA for the CDR3: TGTGCCTGGGACCCGGGTTTTAGCACAGATACGCAGTATTTT. Its translation: CAWDPGFSTDTQYF.

In this sample, this clone turned up once. The chain recombines TRBV29-1 with TRBJ2-7; D possibly corresponds to TRBD1 (5 bases). There are 13 residues in the CDR3. V lost 4 bases to trimming and J lost 4 bases, with 14 bases between them. CDR1 is SQVTM, CDR2 ANQGSEA, per germline. As DNA, the CDR3 is TGCAGCGTTGTCAGGGATATCGGGTACGAGCAGTACTTC. Its translation: CSVVRDIGYEQYF.

The genes are TRBV27 and TRBJ1-1, with D possibly matching TRBD1 (5 bases). Trimming cost V 5 bases and J 3 bases, with 19 bases left between them. There are 16 residues in the CDR3. CDR1 and CDR2 from the germline V gene are MNHEY and SMNVEV (reference sequence). As DNA, the CDR3 is TGTGCCAGCAGTAGGGGTTTGAGACCCTCGGACACTGAAGCTTTCTTT. Protein product: CASSRGLRPSDTEAFF.

The chain carries TRBV7-9 and TRBJ1-2; D gene unclear. The CDR3 is 16 residues long. Trimming stripped 0 bases from V and 5 bases from J, with 16 bases between. Germline lookup yields CDR1 SEHNR and CDR2 FQNEAQ (reference sequence). The CDR3 nucleotides read TGTGCCAGCAGCTTAGCGGAGGCGCCTTCTACTTATGGCTACACCTTC. It encodes CASSLAEAPSTYGYTF. The full variable domain, with the rest looked up from reference TRBV7-9 and TRBJ1-2, is DTGVSQNPRHKITKRGQNVTFRCDPISEHNRLYWYRQTLGQGPEFLTYFQNEAQLEKSRLLSDRFSAERPKGSFSTLEIQRTEQGDSAMYLCASSLAEAPSTYGYTFGSGTRLTVV.

The chain has TRBV19 and TRBJ2-1, with 9 bases that match TRBD1. Germline-derived CDR1 and CDR2 are LNHDA and SQIVND (reference sequence). V lost 3 bases and J lost 0; bases outside the gene matches: 3. CDR3 size: 16 residues. CDR3: CASSMGTGSSYNEQFF. CDR3 nucleotides: TGTGCCAGTAGTATGGGGACAGGGAGCTCCTACAATGAGCAGTTCTTC. Full variable domain (remainder filled in from reference TRBV19 and TRBJ2-1): DGGITQSPKYLFRKEGQNVTLSCEQNLNHDAMYWYRQDPGQGLRLIYYSQIVNDFQKGDIAEGYSVSREKKESFPLTVTSAQKNPTAFYLCASSMGTGSSYNEQFFGPGTRLTVL.

The rearrangement joins TRBV5-1 to TRBJ2-5; 7 bases are shared with TRBD2. Germline trimming cut 4 bases from V and 5 bases from J; bases unmatched to any gene: 14. CDR3 length: 16 amino acids. The germline V gene encodes CDR1 SGHRS and CDR2 YFSETQ. Here the CDR3 DNA reads TGCGCCAGCAGCCCCCCCGGTAGCGGAGCGGGGGAGACCCAGTACTTC. It encodes CASSPPGSGAGETQYF.

The chain is built from TRBV19 and TRBJ2-1; no reliable D call. V lost 6 bases to trimming and J lost 0 bases, with 15 bases between them. This CDR3 has 16 residues. The germline CDR1 and CDR2 sequences are LNHDA and SQIVND (reference sequence). CDR3 sequence (DNA): TGTGCCAGTAGACCACCGCGGCATATCTCCTACAATGAGCAGTTCTTC. Amino acid sequence: CASRPPRHISYNEQFF. The full variable domain, its missing parts supplied by reference TRBV19 and TRBJ2-1, is DGGITQSPKYLFRKEGQNVTLSCEQNLNHDAMYWYRQDPGQGLRLIYYSQIVNDFQKGDIAEGYSVSREKKESFPLTVTSAQKNPTAFYLCASRPPRHISYNEQFFGPGTRLTVL.